A single sample is the source of the 27 T cell receptor beta chains below, sequenced in a study of T cells expressing NK-cell markers. TCRdb derives one entry per CDR3 protein from the 5' RACE reads, leaving out DNA. This sample's clone table lists about 170,000 distinct CDR3 sequences. The sample taken for sequencing was blood T cells: a sorted CD56 or NKG2C T cell subset, CD4+ or CD8+ T cells, or bulk PBMC T cells (not recorded which). These receptors all come from a man aged 18-69 years in good health.

This chain uses TRBV10-3 with TRBJ1-1. Germline CDR1 reads ENHRY; CDR2 reads SYGVKD. The CDR3 runs 12 residues. The CDR3: CAISDGGVEAFF.

The chain combines TRBV27 with TRBJ1-1; TCRdb names TRBD1, which stays unverified in the absence of DNA. The CDR3 extends over 15 amino acids. CDR1 is MNHEY and CDR2 is SMNVEV in the germline V gene (reference sequence). The CDR3 is CASSLQGRMNTEAFF.

The chain carries TRBV29-1 and TRBJ2-2; TCRdb picks TRBD1, but there is no DNA to check that call. The CDR3 is 16 residues long. Germline V gene data show CDR1 as SQVTM and CDR2 as ANQGSEA. CDR3 amino acids: CSVEGGAGVMTGELFF.

The chain joins TRBV7-9 to TRBJ1-5. The CDR3 consists of 14 residues. Germline V gene data show CDR1 as SEHNR and CDR2 as FQNEAQ (reference sequence). The CDR3 reads CASSLGRSDQPQHF.

The chain couples TRBV7-2 to TRBJ2-2; TCRdb picks TRBD1, but there is no DNA to check that call. CDR3 length: 17 amino acids. Looked up from germline, CDR1 is SGHTA and CDR2 is FQGNSA. The CDR3 is CASRVPLRGGNTGELFF. Using reference TRBV7-2 and TRBJ2-2 for the parts outside the CDR3, the full variable domain is GAGVSQSPSNKVTEKGKDVELRCDPISGHTALYWYRQSLGQGLEFLIYFQGNSAPDKSGLPSDRFSAERTGGSVSTLTIQRTQQEDSAVYLCASRVPLRGGNTGELFFGEGSRLTVL.

The CDR3 loop is CSARDFDEQFF. The rearrangement joins TRBV20-1 to TRBJ2-1. This CDR3 is 11 amino acids long. Germline lookup yields CDR1 DFQATT and CDR2 SNEGSKA (reference sequence).

The rearrangement uses TRBV6-1 and TRBJ1-1. CDR1 and CDR2 (germline): MNHNS, SASEGT. The CDR3 totals 15 residues. CDR3 sequence: CASRVGEALNTEAFF.

V and J are TRBV27 and TRBJ2-7; no DNA is available, so the TRBD1 call from TCRdb remains unchecked. The CDR3 covers 14 residues. CDR1 is MNHEY and CDR2 is SMNVEV in the germline V gene (reference sequence). Here the CDR3 reads CASSLGTGPYEQYF.

The chain uses TRBV11-3 and TRBJ2-2; checking the TCRdb D call of TRBD1 is not possible without DNA. Germline CDR1 is SGHNT and CDR2 is YENEEA. There are 15 residues in the CDR3. The CDR3 region is CASSSGTGAVGELFF.

This rearrangement joins TRBV6-1 to TRBJ2-3; the D call from TCRdb, TRBD2, cannot be confirmed without DNA. The CDR3 consists of 19 residues. Germline CDR1 is MNHNS and CDR2 is SASEGT. CDR3 protein: CASSLAGGGLAGGLDTQYF.

The chain carries TRBV12-3 or TRBV12-4 and TRBJ1-3. The CDR3 sequence is 15 residues long. The CDR3 here is CAIPVGIYSGNTIYF.

This rearrangement joins TRBV5-6 to TRBJ1-1. CDR3 length equals 15 residues. CDR1 is SGHDT, CDR2 YYEEEE, per germline. The chain's CDR3 is CASSLSVTGNTEAFF. Full variable domain (rest looked up from reference TRBV5-6 and TRBJ1-1): DAGVTQSPTHLIKTRGQQVTLRCSPKSGHDTVSWYQQALGQGPQFIFQYYEEEERQRGNFPDRFSGHQFPNYSSELNVNALLLGDSALYLCASSLSVTGNTEAFFGQGTRLTVV.

The V and J genes are TRBV3-1 and TRBJ2-3; TCRdb's D call of TRBD2 is untestable without DNA. There are 17 residues in the CDR3. From germline, CDR1 is LGHDT and CDR2 YNNKEL (reference sequence). CDR3 in amino acids: CASSQEGLAGGTDTQYF.

The chain has TRBV7-6 and TRBJ1-2; TCRdb proposes TRBD1, but this gene call is untestable without DNA. Germline V CDR1 and CDR2: SGHVS, FNYEAQ. This CDR3 has 15 amino acids. CDR3 region: CASSLEAQGGYGYTF.

The genes are TRBV3-1 and TRBJ2-3; TCRdb lists TRBD1, though no DNA is available to test this call. The CDR3 consists of 15 residues. Germline assignment: CDR1 LGHDT and CDR2 YNNKEL (reference sequence). CDR3 loop: CASSQDQQGTDTQYF.

CDR3: CASRTDNQPQHF. The chain has TRBV28 and TRBJ1-5; TCRdb gives TRBD1 as the D gene, but with no DNA this cannot be confirmed. The CDR3 is 12 residues long. The V gene's germline CDR1 is MDHEN and CDR2 SYDVKM.

The chain uses TRBV7-3 and TRBJ2-3; the D call from TCRdb, TRBD2, cannot be confirmed without DNA. The germline V gene has CDR1 SGHTA and CDR2 FQGTGA. The CDR3 contains 20 residues. CDR3 residues: CASSPLDRGILAGGPDTQYF.

The V gene is TRBV5-8, the J gene TRBJ2-3. The CDR3 length is 14 residues. CDR1 is SGHTS, CDR2 YDEGEE, per germline. The CDR3 loop reads CASSADGSTDTQYF.

The chain is built from TRBV20-1 and TRBJ1-5; TCRdb outputs TRBD1, but without DNA this stays unchecked. CDR3 length: 14 residues. From germline, CDR1 is DFQATT and CDR2 SNEGSKA (reference sequence). The CDR3 sequence is CSAGGTGDSQPQHF.

This rearrangement joins TRBV10-3 to TRBJ2-7; TCRdb names TRBD1, which stays unverified in the absence of DNA. The CDR3 has 13 amino acids. The germline V gene has CDR1 ENHRY and CDR2 SYGVKD. The CDR3 sequence: CAIKTGTGAEQYF.

This chain uses TRBV4-2 with TRBJ2-2; the D call from TCRdb, TRBD2, cannot be confirmed without DNA. Germline-derived CDR1 and CDR2 are LGHNA and YNFKEQ. The CDR3 is 17 amino acids. CDR3 protein: CASSQDFSGGSTGELFF.

This sequence joins TRBV2 and TRBJ2-6; TCRdb gives TRBD1 as the D gene, but with no DNA this cannot be confirmed. This CDR3 has 12 amino acids. Per the germline V gene, CDR1 is SNHLY and CDR2 is FYNNEI. CDR3 amino acids: CATHWTGGVLTF.

This chain joins TRBV7-3 and TRBJ1-1; the TCRdb call, TRBD1, lacks DNA for checking. The CDR3 consists of 15 residues. CDR1 is SGHTA, CDR2 FQGTGA, per germline. CDR3 in amino acids: CASSPAGTMNTEAFF.

The chain has TRBV9 and TRBJ2-1; lacking DNA, the TRBD2 call made by TCRdb goes unchecked. The CDR3 covers 16 residues. CDR1 SGDLS and CDR2 YYNGEE come from the germline V gene. The CDR3 reads CASSITGTSGEAEQFF. Full variable domain (remainder filled in from reference TRBV9 and TRBJ2-1): DSGVTQTPKHLITATGQRVTLRCSPRSGDLSVYWYQQSLDQGLQFLIQYYNGEERAKGNILERFSAQQFPDLHSELNLSSLELGDSALYFCASSITGTSGEAEQFFGPGTRLTVL.

This rearrangement joins TRBV7-9 to TRBJ1-2; there is no DNA to check the TCRdb D call of TRBD1. This CDR3 is 15 amino acids long. Germline V gene lookup returns CDR1 SEHNR and CDR2 FQNEAQ (reference sequence). The CDR3 protein is CASSTQRGARDGYTF.

The chain couples TRBV4-1 to TRBJ2-3. The CDR3 has 13 amino acids. CDR1 and CDR2 from the germline V gene are MGHRA and YSYEKL. The CDR3 region is CASSQALVNTQYF.

The rearrangement uses TRBV6-1 and TRBJ2-3; with no DNA, the TCRdb D assignment of TRBD1 cannot be verified. The CDR3 spans 16 residues. Germline loops: CDR1 MNHNS, CDR2 SASEGT. Here the CDR3 reads CASSEPGQGALDTQYF.